Listed below are T cell receptor beta chains from one sample, sequenced in a study of beta chain features in type 1 diabetes. The assay was immunoSEQ multiplex PCR, and TCRdb's table has in-frame clones only and misses some. The data show roughly 240,000 clones, with 68% seen just once and around 0.057% held by the top ten. Specimen: naive CD4+ T cells from blood. All receptors come from a young man in good health. Each CDR3 is given with its conserved first and last residue. Each record gives: V gene, J gene, CDR3 protein.

TRBV7-8	TRBJ2-3	CASSWSSGVKTDTQYF
TRBV11-2	TRBJ2-3	CASSFVGRGTDTQYF
TRBV29-1	TRBJ1-2	CSVELNYGYTF
TRBV9	TRBJ1-2	CASSAGQGNYGYTF
TRBV28	TRBJ2-7	CASMLAGREQYF
TRBV7-9	TRBJ2-4	CASGGTYENIQYF
TRBV13	TRBJ2-7	CASSRSPGQGSYEQYF
TRBV19	TRBJ2-7	CASTPGPGDF
TRBV29-1	TRBJ2-5	CSVGQGGETQYF
TRBV30	TRBJ2-7	CAWRNSYEQYF
TRBV30	TRBJ2-5	CAWSDQTGAGETQYF
TRBV30	TRBJ1-1	CAWRGRLVTEAFF
TRBV30	TRBJ1-5	CAWSDVRWDQPQHF
TRBV6-6	TRBJ2-7	CASSLSSGASYEQYF
TRBV4-2	TRBJ2-1	CASSPGSYNEQFF
TRBV30	TRBJ2-1	CAWSGGLVGNEQFF
TRBV29-1	TRBJ2-2	CSVDRTNTGELFF
TRBV5-1	TRBJ2-1	CASSALTGTYNEQFF
TRBV7-9	TRBJ2-5	CASSVPGPGDF
TRBV30	TRBJ2-1	CAGTRLADYNEQFF
TRBV27	TRBJ2-4	CASRKTSGDIQYF
TRBV4-1	TRBJ2-3	CASSQGGGTDTQYF
TRBV28	TRBJ2-7	CASRRDRDYEQYF
TRBV7-9	TRBJ2-1	CASRDTGTSGTYEQFF
TRBV4-1	TRBJ2-1	CASSQDPGRGLPNEQFF
TRBV29-1	TRBJ2-3	CRAGGTGGTDTQYF
TRBV28	TRBJ1-5	CASSSTGDASNQPQHF
TRBV29-1	TRBJ2-5	CSVEGQSPETQYF
TRBV29-1	TRBJ1-1	CSATMPGMNTEAFF